This T cell receptor beta chain was retrieved from a study of T cell responses to AZD1222 COVID-19 vaccine (dated by TCRdb to the early 2020s). In the study overall: Because spike-specific TCR depth and breadth did not differ between the two schedules, AZD1222 recipients who got a second dose at roughly 4 weeks were pooled with those who got a second dose at roughly 12 weeks. Trial participants were enrolled by age into subgroups of 18-55, 56-69 and 70-plus years, and roughly 160, 29 and 62 TCR-sequenced participants, respectively, were included in these subgroups. TCR sequencing was performed for 230 to 250 trial participants, of whom roughly 200 were given two doses of AZD1222 and about 25 were given two doses of MenACWY control vaccine. The paper's findings and limits, for the study overall: Because no day 14 peak-response samples were available, the repertoires could be characterized only after the peak T cell response. Participants were mostly white British and included more females than males, and it was suggested by the authors that clonal diversity may have been underestimated. After two AZD1222 doses, spike-specific TCR breadth and depth were significantly higher than at day 0 and than in MenACWY recipients. CD4 TCRs associated with the vaccine covered the entire spike protein, and the dominant responses were in regions 160-218 and 743-854. Only five or six AZD1222 recipients were SARS-CoV-2 seropositive at baseline, limiting conclusions about previously exposed vaccinees. In the small 56-69-year group, the increase in depth fell short of significance, most likely because of low power. Reportedly, almost half of the unique spike-specific TCRs recognized epitopes lying outside the regions that are mutated in the B.1.351 and B.1.1.7 variants.

The CDR3 contains 15 residues, cysteine and phenylalanine counted. Left in the record is the CDR3 DNA by itself, 45 bases read in frame from the first base. Based on the germline V gene, the CDR1 and CDR2 sequences are SGHAT and FQNNGV. Relative to germline, V is 5 bases shorter and J is 0 bases shorter, with 11 bases between their ends. A note on this clone: Its cognate antigen has yet to be identified. One base away there is no much larger clone; base qualities are not given.

The CDR3 regions of human TCRbeta chains were analyzed by immunosequencing. Per the authors' processing: TCRs in the repertoires were matched against a reference library of SARS-CoV-2-specific TCRs that had been generated with the MIRA antigen-specificity platform. Breadth was defined as the fraction of unique TCRs that were SARS-CoV-2-associated. Depth was defined as the fraction of total T cells that were SARS-CoV-2-associated. Each spike-specific TCR was assigned to its reactive spike region and to a CD4 or CD8 class using the MIRA data. Log10-transformed breadth and depth values were compared by one-way ANOVA with Sidak's multiple comparisons tests. TCRdb limited this immuneACCESS table to in-frame rearrangements with V and J called. A share of clones is missing; checked studies link under half to unresolved V genes, and the rest is unexplained. V, J and clone size derive from that table, while D and trimming were established from the DNA sequence. In this sample the table shows roughly 120,000 clones, roughly nine tenths of which occur a single time. In total, the top ten clones hold less than 8.5% of the sample.

Read against the paper, the sample's time point label means: baseline before first vaccination. The vaccinee samples were drawn from two UK trials, COV001 and COV002, one of which was a single-blind randomized controlled phase 2/3 trial testing AZD1222 (ChAdOx1 nCoV-19) in healthy adults. For TCRbeta chain sequencing, PBMC samples were collected from trial participants at day 0 and at day 28 after the second dose. In this chain, TRBV11-2 is recombined with TRBJ2-1; the D segment cannot be called with confidence. The TCR was taken from an adult in good health. Sequences were derived from peripheral blood, sampled on day 0 of AZD1222 vaccination. Here is the DNA: TGTGCCAGCAGCCCCACGATGTACTCCTACAATGAGCAGTTCTTC. This sequence encodes CASSPTMYSYNEQFF.